The T cell receptor beta chain described here comes from a study of a mutant IDH1 vaccine in newly diagnosed glioma. About the research overall: A roughly 62% male, around 40% female split and a mean age of 40.4 years characterized treated patients. Beforehand, treatment had been radiotherapy, temozolomide, or both; the majority received both. Study results and limitations: Vaccine-induced responses were seen in 85% to 95% of patients, spanning several MHC alleles.

TCRdb's table, derived via immunoSEQ multiplex PCR, lists solely in-frame clones and lacks some. Among 40,000 or so clones listed, 75% to 90% were seen once. Regarding this clone: Its matching antigen is unknown.

Time point described: week 5, during vaccination. All doses held 300 ug of mutant IDH1 20-mer peptide, with topical imiquimod. Each astrocytoma in the donors was new, WHO grade 3 or 4, IDH1-mutant and ATRX-lost. Germline V gene lookup returns CDR1 MNHEY and CDR2 SVGAGI. V lost 3 bases and J 2 bases, leaving 14 bases between the germline ends. The CDR3 extends over 15 amino acids. Sample: PBMCs, taken from a glioma patient whose treatment included an IDH1 peptide vaccine. The receptor's source is a middle-aged man with glioma. The chain joins TRBV6-5 to TRBJ2-7; perhaps TRBD1 as D (5 bases). CDR3 in amino acids: CASSYGQGGAYEQYF. The CDR3 DNA reads as TGTGCCAGCAGTTATGGCCAGGGTGGGGCCTACGAGCAGTACTTC.